The next 2 T cell receptor beta chains were all read from a single sample in a study of T cell responses to AZD1222 COVID-19 vaccine. Measured with immunoSEQ multiplex PCR; TCRdb has only the in-frame clones, and not every one. The sample includes about 110,000 clones, 89% seen only once; the top ten take roughly 7%. The sequences come from peripheral blood, collected on day 0 of AZD1222 vaccination. The origin of the receptors is an adult in good health.

The V call is TRBV12-3 or TRBV12-4, the J call TRBJ2-7; 7 positions agree with TRBD1. The V segment lost 6 bases and the J segment 5 bases; nucleotides outside the gene matches: 4. The CDR3 is 12 amino acids. DNA for the CDR3: TGTGCCAGCAGCTTGACAGGGAACGAGCAGTACTTC. Its translation: CASSLTGNEQYF.

The chain employs TRBV6-5 and TRBJ1-4; D call uncertain. Germline values: CDR1 MNHEY, CDR2 SVGAGI. V lost 2 bases and J lost 0, with 10 bases in between. The CDR3 runs 16 residues. CDR3 in amino acids: CASSYPLGTTNEKLFF. DNA of the CDR3: TGTGCCAGCAGTTACCCATTGGGAACAACTAATGAAAAACTGTTTTTT.